This TCR beta chain was retrieved from a study of technical replicates of blood from several donors. Assay used: immunoSEQ multiplex PCR; TCRdb lists only in-frame clones, some missing. The sample holds about 75,000 clones; 97% are singletons and the top ten take roughly 0.17%. This clonotype originated in a human donor in good health. Material: T cells isolated from PBMCs.

For the CDR3, the DNA is TGCGCCAGCAGGTCGGGACAGGGTAACAATGAGCAGTTCTTC. Translation gives CASRSGQGNNEQFF. The chain is built from TRBV10-1 and TRBJ2-1; 9 bases map to TRBD1. Germline V gives CDR1 WNHNN, CDR2 SYGVQD (reference sequence). J was trimmed by 5 bases and V by 6 bases; bases with no gene match: 5. CDR3 length: 14 amino acids.